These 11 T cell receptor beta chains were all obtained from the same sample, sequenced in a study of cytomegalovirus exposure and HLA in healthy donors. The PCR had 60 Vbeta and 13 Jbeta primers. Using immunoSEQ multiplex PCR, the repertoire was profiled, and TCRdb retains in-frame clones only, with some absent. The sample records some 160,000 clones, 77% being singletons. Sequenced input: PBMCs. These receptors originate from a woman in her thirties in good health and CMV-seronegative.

As DNA, the CDR3 is TGTGCCAGCAGTGAATTGGGTAGGGGCGGTTGGGGCACAGATACGCAGTATTTT. Protein product: CASSELGRGGWGTDTQYF. The gene calls are TRBV25-1 and TRBJ2-3; weak D call: TRBD1 (5 bases). The CDR3 totals 18 residues. Germline V gives CDR1 MGHDK, CDR2 SYGVNS. Trimming removed 1 base from V and 1 base from J, with 18 bases in between.

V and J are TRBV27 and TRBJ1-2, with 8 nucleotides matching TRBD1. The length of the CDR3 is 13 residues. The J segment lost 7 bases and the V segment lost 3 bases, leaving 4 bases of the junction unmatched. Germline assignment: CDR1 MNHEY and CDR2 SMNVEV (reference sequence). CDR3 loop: CASSLGQAAGYTF. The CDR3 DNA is TGTGCCAGCAGTTTGGGACAGGCTGCTGGCTACACCTTC.

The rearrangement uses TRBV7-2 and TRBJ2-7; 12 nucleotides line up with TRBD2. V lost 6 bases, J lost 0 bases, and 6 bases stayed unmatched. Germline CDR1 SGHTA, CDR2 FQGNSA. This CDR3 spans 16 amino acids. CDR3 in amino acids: CASRARLAGVSYEQYF. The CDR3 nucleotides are TGTGCCAGCAGGGCAAGACTAGCGGGAGTCTCCTACGAGCAGTACTTC.

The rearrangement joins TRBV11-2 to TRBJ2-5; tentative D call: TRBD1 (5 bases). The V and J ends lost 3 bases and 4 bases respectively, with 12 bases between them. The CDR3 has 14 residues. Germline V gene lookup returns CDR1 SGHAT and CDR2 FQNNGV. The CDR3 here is CASSFRESRETQYF. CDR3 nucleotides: TGTGCCAGCAGCTTCAGGGAATCGAGAGAGACCCAGTACTTC. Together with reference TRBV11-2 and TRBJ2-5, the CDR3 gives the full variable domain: EAGVAQSPRYKIIEKRQSVAFWCNPISGHATLYWYQQILGQGPKLLIQFQNNGVVDDSQLPKDRFSAERLKGVDSTLKIQPAKLEDSAVYLCASSFRESRETQYFGPGTRLLVL.

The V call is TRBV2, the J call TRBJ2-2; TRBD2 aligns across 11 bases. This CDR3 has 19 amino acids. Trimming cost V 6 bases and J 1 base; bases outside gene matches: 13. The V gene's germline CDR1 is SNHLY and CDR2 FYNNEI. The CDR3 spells CASSRRPQTSGGNTGELFF. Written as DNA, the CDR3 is TGTGCCAGCAGCCGTAGACCCCAAACTAGCGGGGGGAACACCGGGGAGCTGTTTTTT.

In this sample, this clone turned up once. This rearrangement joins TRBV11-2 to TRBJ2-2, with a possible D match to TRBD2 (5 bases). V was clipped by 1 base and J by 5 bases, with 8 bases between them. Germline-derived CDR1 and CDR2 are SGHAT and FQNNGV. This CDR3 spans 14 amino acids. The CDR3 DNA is TGTGCCAGCAGCTTAGTAGGAGGTACCGGGGAGCTGTTTTTT. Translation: CASSLVGGTGELFF. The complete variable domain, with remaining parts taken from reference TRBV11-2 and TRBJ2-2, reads EAGVAQSPRYKIIEKRQSVAFWCNPISGHATLYWYQQILGQGPKLLIQFQNNGVVDDSQLPKDRFSAERLKGVDSTLKIQPAKLEDSAVYLCASSLVGGTGELFFGEGSRLTVL.

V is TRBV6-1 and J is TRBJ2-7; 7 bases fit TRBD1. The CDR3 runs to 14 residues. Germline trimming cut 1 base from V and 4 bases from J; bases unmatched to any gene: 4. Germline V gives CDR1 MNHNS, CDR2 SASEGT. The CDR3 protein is CASSEGDREYEQYF. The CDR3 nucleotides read TGTGCCAGCAGTGAAGGTGACAGGGAATACGAGCAGTACTTC.

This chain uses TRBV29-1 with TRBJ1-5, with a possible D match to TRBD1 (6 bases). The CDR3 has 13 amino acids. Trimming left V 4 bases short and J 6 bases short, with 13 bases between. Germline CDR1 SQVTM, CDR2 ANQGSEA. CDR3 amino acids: CSVVRDKGQPQHF. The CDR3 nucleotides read TGCAGCGTTGTAAGGGACAAGGGTCAGCCCCAGCATTTT.

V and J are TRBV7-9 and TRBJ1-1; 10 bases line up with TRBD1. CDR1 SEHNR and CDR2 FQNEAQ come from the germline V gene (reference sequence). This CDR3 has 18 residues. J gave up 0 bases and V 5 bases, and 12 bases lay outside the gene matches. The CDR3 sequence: CASSPHRDRGLMNTEAFF. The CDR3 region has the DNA TGTGCCAGCAGCCCCCATCGGGACAGGGGACTAATGAACACTGAAGCTTTCTTT.

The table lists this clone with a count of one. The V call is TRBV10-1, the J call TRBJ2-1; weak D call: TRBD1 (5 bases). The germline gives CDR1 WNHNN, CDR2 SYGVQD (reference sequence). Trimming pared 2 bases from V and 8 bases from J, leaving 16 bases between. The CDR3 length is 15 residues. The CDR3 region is CASSEDSAALHEQFF. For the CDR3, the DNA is TGCGCCAGCAGTGAGGACAGTGCCGCTCTTCATGAGCAGTTCTTC.

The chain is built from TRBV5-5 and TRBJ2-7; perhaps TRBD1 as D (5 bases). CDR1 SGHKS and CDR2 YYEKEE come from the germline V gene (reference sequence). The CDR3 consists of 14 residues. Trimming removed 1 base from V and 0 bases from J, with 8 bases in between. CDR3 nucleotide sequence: TGTGCCAGCAGCTTGCAGGGATACTCCTACGAGCAGTACTTC. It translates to CASSLQGYSYEQYF.